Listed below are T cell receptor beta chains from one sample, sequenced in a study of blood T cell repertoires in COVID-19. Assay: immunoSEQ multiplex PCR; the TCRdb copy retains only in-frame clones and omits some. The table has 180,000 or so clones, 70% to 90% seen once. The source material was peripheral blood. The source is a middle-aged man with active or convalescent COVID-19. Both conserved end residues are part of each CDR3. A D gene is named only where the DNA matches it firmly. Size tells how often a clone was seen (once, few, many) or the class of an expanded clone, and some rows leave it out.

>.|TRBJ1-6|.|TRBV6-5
CASRQGASSPLHF
TGTGCCAGCAGACAGGGCGCGAGTTCACCCCTCCACTTT
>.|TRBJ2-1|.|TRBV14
CASSQDDPWGSSYNEQFF
TGTGCCAGCAGCCAAGATGACCCCTGGGGCTCTTCCTACAATGAGCAGTTCTTC
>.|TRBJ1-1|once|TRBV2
CASSRGVGDTEAFF
TGTGCCAGCAGTAGGGGCGTAGGGGACACTGAAGCTTTCTTT
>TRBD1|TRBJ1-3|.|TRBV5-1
CASSVQGDLSGNTIYF
TGCGCCAGCAGCGTCCAGGGGGACCTCTCTGGAAACACCATATATTTT
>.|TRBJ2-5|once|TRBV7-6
CASSLGSGLYSTQYF
TGTGCCAGCAGCTTAGGTTCAGGGCTGTATTCGACCCAGTACTTC
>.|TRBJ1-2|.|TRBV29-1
CSVSAQGGYGYTF
TGCAGCGTATCAGCACAGGGCGGTTATGGCTACACCTTC
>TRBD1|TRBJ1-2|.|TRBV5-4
CASSVPEGAKGYTF
TGTGCCAGCAGCGTCCCGGAGGGGGCAAAGGGCTACACCTTC
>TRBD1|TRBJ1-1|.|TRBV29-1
CSVEYAGGTEAFF
TGCAGCGTTGAATATGCAGGGGGCACTGAAGCTTTCTTT
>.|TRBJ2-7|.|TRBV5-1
CASSLDVRSYEQYF
TGCGCCAGCAGCTTGGACGTACGGTCCTACGAGCAGTACTTC
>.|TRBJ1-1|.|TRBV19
CASSPTGPTEAFF
TGTGCCAGTAGCCCAACAGGGCCCACTGAAGCTTTCTTT
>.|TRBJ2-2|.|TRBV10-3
CAITQGPSTGELFF
TGTGCCATCACGCAGGGGCCAAGTACGGGGGAGCTGTTTTTT
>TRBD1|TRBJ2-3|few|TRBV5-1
CASSEMTGADTQYF
TGCGCCAGCAGCGAAATGACAGGGGCAGATACGCAGTATTTT
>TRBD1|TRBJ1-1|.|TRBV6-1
CASSEVVTGSTEAFF
TGTGCCAGCAGTGAAGTCGTGACAGGGAGTACTGAAGCTTTCTTT
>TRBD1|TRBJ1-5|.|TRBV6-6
CASRTHDRENQPQHF
TGTGCCAGCAGAACCCACGACAGGGAAAATCAGCCCCAGCATTTT
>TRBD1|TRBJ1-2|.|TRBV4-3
CASSRQGTGARYTF
TGCGCCAGCAGCAGACAAGGGACAGGGGCACGCTACACCTTC